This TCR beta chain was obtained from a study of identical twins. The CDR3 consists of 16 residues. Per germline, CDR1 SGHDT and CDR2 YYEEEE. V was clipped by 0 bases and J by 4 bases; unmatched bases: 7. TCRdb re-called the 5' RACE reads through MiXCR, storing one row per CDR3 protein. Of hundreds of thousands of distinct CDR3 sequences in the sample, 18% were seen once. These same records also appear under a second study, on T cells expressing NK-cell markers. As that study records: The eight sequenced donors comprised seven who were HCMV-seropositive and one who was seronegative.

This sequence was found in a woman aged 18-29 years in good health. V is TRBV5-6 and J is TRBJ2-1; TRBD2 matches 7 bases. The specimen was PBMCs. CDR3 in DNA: TGTGCCAGCAGCTTGGCGCCGGGAGGAGGGTACAATGAGCAGTTCTTC. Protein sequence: CASSLAPGGGYNEQFF.